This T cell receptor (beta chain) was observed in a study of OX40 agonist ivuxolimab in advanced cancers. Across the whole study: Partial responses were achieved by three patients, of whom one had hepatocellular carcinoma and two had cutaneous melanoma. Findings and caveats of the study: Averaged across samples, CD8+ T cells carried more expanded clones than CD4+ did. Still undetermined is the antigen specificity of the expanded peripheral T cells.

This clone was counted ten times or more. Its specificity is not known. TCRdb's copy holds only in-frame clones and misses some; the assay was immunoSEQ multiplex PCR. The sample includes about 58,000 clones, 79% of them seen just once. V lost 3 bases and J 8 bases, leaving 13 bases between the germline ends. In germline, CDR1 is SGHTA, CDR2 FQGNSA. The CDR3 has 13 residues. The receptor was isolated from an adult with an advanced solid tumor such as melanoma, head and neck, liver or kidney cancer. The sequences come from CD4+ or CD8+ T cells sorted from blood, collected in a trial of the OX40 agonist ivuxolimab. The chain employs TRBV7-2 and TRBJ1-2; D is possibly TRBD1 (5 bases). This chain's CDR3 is CASSFRVNLGYTF. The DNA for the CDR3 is TGTGCCAGCAGCTTCAGGGTGAACTTGGGCTACACCTTC.